Shown below are 4 T cell receptor beta chains from a single sample sequenced in a study of shared T cell receptors in the human thymus. The assay was immunoSEQ multiplex PCR, and TCRdb's table has in-frame clones only and misses some. Among more than 550,000 clones listed, around 87% were seen once. The same sample was also studied in work on human thymus T cells.

Sequencing used thymocytes. These receptors all stem from a boy in the first two years of life with a congenital heart defect.

V and J are TRBV30 and TRBJ2-5; 7 nucleotides line up with TRBD2. Germline CDR1 GTSNPN, CDR2 SVGIG (reference sequence). The CDR3 sequence is 13 residues long. The V gene end was trimmed by 3 bases and the J gene end by 4 bases; junction bases not matched to a gene: 5. This CDR3 is CAWRIGGRETQYF. CDR3 bases: TGTGCCTGGAGGATCGGGGGGAGAGAGACCCAGTACTTC.

This sequence joins TRBV7-2 and TRBJ1-5; D is possibly TRBD1 (5 bases). Deletions cut 5 bases from V and 3 bases from J, with 14 bases between. The CDR3 is 15 amino acids. Germline V lookup: CDR1 SGHTA, CDR2 FQGNSA. The CDR3 region has the DNA TGTGCCAGCAGCACCACAGGTCCGTTCAATCAGCCCCAGCATTTT. It encodes CASSTTGPFNQPQHF.

V is TRBV27 and J is TRBJ1-4; weak D call: TRBD1 (5 bases). V dropped 8 bases and J dropped 0 bases, with 10 bases sitting between them. Germline values: CDR1 MNHEY, CDR2 SMNVEV (reference sequence). There are 14 residues in the CDR3. CDR3 bases: TGTGCCAGCGGCCAGGGCCCAACTAATGAAAAACTGTTTTTT. Translating gives CASGQGPTNEKLFF.

The chain is built from TRBV19 and TRBJ2-7; possible D gene TRBD1, 5 bases. Trimming took 3 bases from V and 6 from J, leaving 15 bases between them. This CDR3 region has 14 residues. The germline gives CDR1 LNHDA, CDR2 SQIVND (reference sequence). CDR3 region: CASSIGAGYFEQYF. In nucleotides, the CDR3 is TGTGCCAGTAGTATTGGGGCAGGGTACTTCGAGCAGTACTTC. Based on the CDR3 plus reference TRBV19 and TRBJ2-7, the full variable domain is DGGITQSPKYLFRKEGQNVTLSCEQNLNHDAMYWYRQDPGQGLRLIYYSQIVNDFQKGDIAEGYSVSREKKESFPLTVTSAQKNPTAFYLCASSIGAGYFEQYFGPGTRLTVT.